Presented here are 7 T cell receptor beta chains from one specimen sequenced in a study. TCRdb re-called the 5' RACE reads through MiXCR, storing one row per CDR3 protein. This table holds over 50,000 distinct CDR3 sequences, around 30% found once. Sequencing was carried out using tumor-infiltrating naive CD4+ T cells sorted from the breast tumor. Subset here: naive CD4+ T cells, CD4+CD45RA+CD25-. The receptors stem from a female donor with breast cancer.

Turning to this clonotype: The junction shows a germline mismatch at one end, possibly a read error. The chain couples TRBV3-1 to TRBJ2-1; D unclear. From germline, CDR1 is LGHDT and CDR2 YNNKEL (reference sequence). The CDR3 consists of 11 residues. This CDR3 is CAISQVHEQFF. CDR3 sequence (DNA): TGTGCCATCAGCCAAGTCCATGAGCAGTTCTTC.

Note on this clonotype: A read error is possible here, since a much larger clone lies one base away. This chain uses TRBV11-2 with TRBJ1-2; a weak D match, TRBD1 (5 bases). Germline values: CDR1 SGHAT, CDR2 FQNNGV. The CDR3 extends over 16 amino acids. CDR3 nucleotide sequence: TGTGCCAGCGGCTTAACCCCGGGACGCACGAACTATGGCTACACCTTC. Protein: CASGLTPGRTNYGYTF.

This clonotype has a count of ten or more. This chain uses TRBV6-1 with TRBJ1-5; D remains ambiguous. The length of the CDR3 is 15 residues. V was cut by 6 bases and J by 0 bases, with 12 bases left in between. From germline, CDR1 is MNHNS and CDR2 SASEGT. This CDR3 reads CASSGRRSSNQPQHF. CDR3 coding DNA: TGTGCCAGCAGCGGACGGAGAAGTAGCAATCAGCCCCAGCATTTT.

CDR3 nucleotides: TGCGCCAGCAGCTATGGGGGGATGACTAGCGGAAACTACAATGAGCAGTTCTTC. It encodes CASSYGGMTSGNYNEQFF. This sequence joins TRBV5-1 and TRBJ2-1; 9 bases are a match to TRBD2. J was trimmed by 3 bases and V by 3 bases; bases with no gene match: 13. The CDR3 covers 18 residues. Per germline, CDR1 SGHRS and CDR2 YFSETQ.

The chain links TRBV29-1 to TRBJ2-7, with 7 positions matching TRBD1. CDR1 and CDR2 (germline): SQVTM, ANQGSEA. V lost 7 bases and J lost 3; bases outside the gene matches: 12. The length of the CDR3 is 14 residues. The CDR3 loop is CSAGTGEVDYEQYF. The DNA for the CDR3 is TGCAGCGCTGGAACAGGGGAAGTGGACTACGAGCAGTACTTC.

The gene calls are TRBV20-1 and TRBJ2-1, with 8 bases matching TRBD2. Germline V gene sequence: CDR1 DFQATT, CDR2 SNEGSKA (reference sequence). This CDR3 spans 15 amino acids. Trimming cost V 6 bases and J 6 bases; bases outside gene matches: 13. DNA of the CDR3: TGCAGTGCCCAAGTCGTAGCGGGACCCGGCAATGAGCAGTTCTTC. It specifies CSAQVVAGPGNEQFF.

This clonotype was counted only a few times. The rearrangement uses TRBV5-1 and TRBJ2-4, with D maybe TRBD2 (5 bases). With 1 base removed from V and 5 bases from J, the gap between germline ends came to 13 bases. CDR1 and CDR2 (germline): SGHRS, YFSETQ. CDR3 size: 15 residues. Here the CDR3 reads CASSLIGEYENIQYF. The CDR3 DNA follows: TGCGCCAGCAGCTTGATCGGGGAGTACGAAAACATTCAGTACTTC.